This T cell receptor beta chain was sequenced for a study of tumor and adjacent non-tumor tissue in lung cancer. Three rounds of nested PCR, following a modified ARM-PCR protocol, produced the TCRbeta library. One entry per CDR3 protein results from TCRdb running MiXCR on the multiplex PCR reads. Of about 200,000 distinct CDR3 sequences listed, 60% to 85% are singletons. Study-wide results and limits: TCR diversity was significantly greater in tumor than normal lung tissue. Top 100 clones took a larger repertoire share in normal lung.

About this clonotype itself: What it binds is unknown. Its ends do not fully match the called genes, so a read error is possible.

RNA was extracted from bulk tissue without any cell sorting. Donors were chemotherapy-naive, newly diagnosed lung cancer surgical patients in China, August–late 2014. Sequencing input: lung tumor tissue. The origin of this receptor is a man between 60 and 75 years old with non-small cell lung cancer.

DNA for the CDR3: TGTGCCAGCAGTTCGGACAGGGTAGGGAATCAGTCCCAGTATTTC. As protein: CASSSDRVGNQSQYF. V and J are TRBV6-1 and TRBJ2-5, with 8 bases lining up with TRBD1. The CDR3 has 15 amino acids. Germline lookup yields CDR1 MNHNS and CDR2 SASEGT.